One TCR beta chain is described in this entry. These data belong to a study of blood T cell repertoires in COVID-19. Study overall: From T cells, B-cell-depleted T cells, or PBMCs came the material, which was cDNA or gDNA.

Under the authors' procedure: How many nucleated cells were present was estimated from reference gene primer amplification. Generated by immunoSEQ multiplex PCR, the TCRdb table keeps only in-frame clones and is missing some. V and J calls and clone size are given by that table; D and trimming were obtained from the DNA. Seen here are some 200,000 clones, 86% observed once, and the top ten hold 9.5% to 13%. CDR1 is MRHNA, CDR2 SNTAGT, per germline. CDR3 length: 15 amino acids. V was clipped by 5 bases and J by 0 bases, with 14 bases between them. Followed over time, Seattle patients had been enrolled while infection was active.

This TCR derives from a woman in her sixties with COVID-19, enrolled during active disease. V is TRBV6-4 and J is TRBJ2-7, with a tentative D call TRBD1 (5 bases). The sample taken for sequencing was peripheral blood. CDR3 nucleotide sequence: TGTGCCAGCAGTCCGACAGTCTCCGGCTCCTACGAGCAGTACTTC. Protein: CASSPTVSGSYEQYF.